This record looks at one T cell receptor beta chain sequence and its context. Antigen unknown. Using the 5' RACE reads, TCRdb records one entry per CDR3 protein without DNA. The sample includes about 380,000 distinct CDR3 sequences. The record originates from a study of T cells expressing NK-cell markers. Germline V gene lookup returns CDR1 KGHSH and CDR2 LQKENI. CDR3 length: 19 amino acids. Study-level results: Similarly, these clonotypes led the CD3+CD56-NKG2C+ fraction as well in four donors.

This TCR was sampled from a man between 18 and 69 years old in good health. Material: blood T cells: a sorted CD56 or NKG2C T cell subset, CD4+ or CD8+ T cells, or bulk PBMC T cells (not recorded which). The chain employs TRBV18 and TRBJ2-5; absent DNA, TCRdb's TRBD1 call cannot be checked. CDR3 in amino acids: CASSPFPGQGAFGGETQYF.